This TCR beta chain comes out of a study of T cells in narcolepsy. Study-wide context: Patients with NT1 or NT2 and healthy control donors were enrolled.

This CDR3 region has 14 residues. CDR1 and CDR2 from the germline V gene are MNHEY and SVGAGI. With 4 bases removed from V and 7 bases from J, the gap between germline ends came to 15 bases. Study-wide points: Comparing one patient's CSF and blood CD4+ clonotypes highlighted HCRT- and TRIB2-specific autoreactive clonotypes. Autoreactive clonotypes reportedly recurred in blood of same and different patients, not controls.

Comments on this clone: Its target is not known.

This table comes from immunoSEQ multiplex PCR, and its TCRdb copy is limited to in-frame clones, with some not included. The table lists over 15,000 clones, approximately 84% of them singletons. This sequence joins TRBV6-5 and TRBJ2-3, with D perhaps matching TRBD1 (6 bases). The TCR originated in a human donor in good health. The sample consisted of memory (CD45RA-) CD4+ T cells from blood. The CDR3 nucleotides are TGTGCCAGCAGTTCCACCAGGGGTCGAAATACGCAGTATTTT. Its translation is CASSSTRGRNTQYF.